The text below deals with one T cell receptor (beta chain). From germline, CDR1 is SGHTA and CDR2 FQGTGA. Deletions cut 5 bases from V and 5 bases from J, with 12 bases between. The CDR3 consists of 13 residues. Some clones are missing from TCRdb's copy, which holds only in-frame ones; the method was immunoSEQ multiplex PCR. The data hold about 130,000 clones, with roughly 80% observed a single time. This sample was included in a study of radiation and T cells in renal cell carcinoma. Time point reported: baseline pretreatment blood. Treatment denoted: 15 Gy SBRT to primary tumor, nephrectomy 4 weeks later.

The TCR was taken from a woman between 55 and 75 years old with renal cell carcinoma. Source: blood, taken from a patient whose treatment included radiotherapy and nephrectomy. V is TRBV7-3 and J is TRBJ1-1, with D maybe TRBD1 (6 bases). The CDR3 reads CASSVGGETEAFF. The CDR3 DNA sequence: TGTGCCAGCAGCGTAGGGGGAGAGACTGAAGCTTTCTTT. Combining the CDR3 with reference TRBV7-3 and TRBJ1-1 gives the whole variable domain GAGVSQTPSNKVTEKGKYVELRCDPISGHTALYWYRQSLGQGPEFLIYFQGTGAADDSGLPNDRFFAVRPEGSVSTLKIQRTERGDSAVYLCASSVGGETEAFFGQGTRLTVV.